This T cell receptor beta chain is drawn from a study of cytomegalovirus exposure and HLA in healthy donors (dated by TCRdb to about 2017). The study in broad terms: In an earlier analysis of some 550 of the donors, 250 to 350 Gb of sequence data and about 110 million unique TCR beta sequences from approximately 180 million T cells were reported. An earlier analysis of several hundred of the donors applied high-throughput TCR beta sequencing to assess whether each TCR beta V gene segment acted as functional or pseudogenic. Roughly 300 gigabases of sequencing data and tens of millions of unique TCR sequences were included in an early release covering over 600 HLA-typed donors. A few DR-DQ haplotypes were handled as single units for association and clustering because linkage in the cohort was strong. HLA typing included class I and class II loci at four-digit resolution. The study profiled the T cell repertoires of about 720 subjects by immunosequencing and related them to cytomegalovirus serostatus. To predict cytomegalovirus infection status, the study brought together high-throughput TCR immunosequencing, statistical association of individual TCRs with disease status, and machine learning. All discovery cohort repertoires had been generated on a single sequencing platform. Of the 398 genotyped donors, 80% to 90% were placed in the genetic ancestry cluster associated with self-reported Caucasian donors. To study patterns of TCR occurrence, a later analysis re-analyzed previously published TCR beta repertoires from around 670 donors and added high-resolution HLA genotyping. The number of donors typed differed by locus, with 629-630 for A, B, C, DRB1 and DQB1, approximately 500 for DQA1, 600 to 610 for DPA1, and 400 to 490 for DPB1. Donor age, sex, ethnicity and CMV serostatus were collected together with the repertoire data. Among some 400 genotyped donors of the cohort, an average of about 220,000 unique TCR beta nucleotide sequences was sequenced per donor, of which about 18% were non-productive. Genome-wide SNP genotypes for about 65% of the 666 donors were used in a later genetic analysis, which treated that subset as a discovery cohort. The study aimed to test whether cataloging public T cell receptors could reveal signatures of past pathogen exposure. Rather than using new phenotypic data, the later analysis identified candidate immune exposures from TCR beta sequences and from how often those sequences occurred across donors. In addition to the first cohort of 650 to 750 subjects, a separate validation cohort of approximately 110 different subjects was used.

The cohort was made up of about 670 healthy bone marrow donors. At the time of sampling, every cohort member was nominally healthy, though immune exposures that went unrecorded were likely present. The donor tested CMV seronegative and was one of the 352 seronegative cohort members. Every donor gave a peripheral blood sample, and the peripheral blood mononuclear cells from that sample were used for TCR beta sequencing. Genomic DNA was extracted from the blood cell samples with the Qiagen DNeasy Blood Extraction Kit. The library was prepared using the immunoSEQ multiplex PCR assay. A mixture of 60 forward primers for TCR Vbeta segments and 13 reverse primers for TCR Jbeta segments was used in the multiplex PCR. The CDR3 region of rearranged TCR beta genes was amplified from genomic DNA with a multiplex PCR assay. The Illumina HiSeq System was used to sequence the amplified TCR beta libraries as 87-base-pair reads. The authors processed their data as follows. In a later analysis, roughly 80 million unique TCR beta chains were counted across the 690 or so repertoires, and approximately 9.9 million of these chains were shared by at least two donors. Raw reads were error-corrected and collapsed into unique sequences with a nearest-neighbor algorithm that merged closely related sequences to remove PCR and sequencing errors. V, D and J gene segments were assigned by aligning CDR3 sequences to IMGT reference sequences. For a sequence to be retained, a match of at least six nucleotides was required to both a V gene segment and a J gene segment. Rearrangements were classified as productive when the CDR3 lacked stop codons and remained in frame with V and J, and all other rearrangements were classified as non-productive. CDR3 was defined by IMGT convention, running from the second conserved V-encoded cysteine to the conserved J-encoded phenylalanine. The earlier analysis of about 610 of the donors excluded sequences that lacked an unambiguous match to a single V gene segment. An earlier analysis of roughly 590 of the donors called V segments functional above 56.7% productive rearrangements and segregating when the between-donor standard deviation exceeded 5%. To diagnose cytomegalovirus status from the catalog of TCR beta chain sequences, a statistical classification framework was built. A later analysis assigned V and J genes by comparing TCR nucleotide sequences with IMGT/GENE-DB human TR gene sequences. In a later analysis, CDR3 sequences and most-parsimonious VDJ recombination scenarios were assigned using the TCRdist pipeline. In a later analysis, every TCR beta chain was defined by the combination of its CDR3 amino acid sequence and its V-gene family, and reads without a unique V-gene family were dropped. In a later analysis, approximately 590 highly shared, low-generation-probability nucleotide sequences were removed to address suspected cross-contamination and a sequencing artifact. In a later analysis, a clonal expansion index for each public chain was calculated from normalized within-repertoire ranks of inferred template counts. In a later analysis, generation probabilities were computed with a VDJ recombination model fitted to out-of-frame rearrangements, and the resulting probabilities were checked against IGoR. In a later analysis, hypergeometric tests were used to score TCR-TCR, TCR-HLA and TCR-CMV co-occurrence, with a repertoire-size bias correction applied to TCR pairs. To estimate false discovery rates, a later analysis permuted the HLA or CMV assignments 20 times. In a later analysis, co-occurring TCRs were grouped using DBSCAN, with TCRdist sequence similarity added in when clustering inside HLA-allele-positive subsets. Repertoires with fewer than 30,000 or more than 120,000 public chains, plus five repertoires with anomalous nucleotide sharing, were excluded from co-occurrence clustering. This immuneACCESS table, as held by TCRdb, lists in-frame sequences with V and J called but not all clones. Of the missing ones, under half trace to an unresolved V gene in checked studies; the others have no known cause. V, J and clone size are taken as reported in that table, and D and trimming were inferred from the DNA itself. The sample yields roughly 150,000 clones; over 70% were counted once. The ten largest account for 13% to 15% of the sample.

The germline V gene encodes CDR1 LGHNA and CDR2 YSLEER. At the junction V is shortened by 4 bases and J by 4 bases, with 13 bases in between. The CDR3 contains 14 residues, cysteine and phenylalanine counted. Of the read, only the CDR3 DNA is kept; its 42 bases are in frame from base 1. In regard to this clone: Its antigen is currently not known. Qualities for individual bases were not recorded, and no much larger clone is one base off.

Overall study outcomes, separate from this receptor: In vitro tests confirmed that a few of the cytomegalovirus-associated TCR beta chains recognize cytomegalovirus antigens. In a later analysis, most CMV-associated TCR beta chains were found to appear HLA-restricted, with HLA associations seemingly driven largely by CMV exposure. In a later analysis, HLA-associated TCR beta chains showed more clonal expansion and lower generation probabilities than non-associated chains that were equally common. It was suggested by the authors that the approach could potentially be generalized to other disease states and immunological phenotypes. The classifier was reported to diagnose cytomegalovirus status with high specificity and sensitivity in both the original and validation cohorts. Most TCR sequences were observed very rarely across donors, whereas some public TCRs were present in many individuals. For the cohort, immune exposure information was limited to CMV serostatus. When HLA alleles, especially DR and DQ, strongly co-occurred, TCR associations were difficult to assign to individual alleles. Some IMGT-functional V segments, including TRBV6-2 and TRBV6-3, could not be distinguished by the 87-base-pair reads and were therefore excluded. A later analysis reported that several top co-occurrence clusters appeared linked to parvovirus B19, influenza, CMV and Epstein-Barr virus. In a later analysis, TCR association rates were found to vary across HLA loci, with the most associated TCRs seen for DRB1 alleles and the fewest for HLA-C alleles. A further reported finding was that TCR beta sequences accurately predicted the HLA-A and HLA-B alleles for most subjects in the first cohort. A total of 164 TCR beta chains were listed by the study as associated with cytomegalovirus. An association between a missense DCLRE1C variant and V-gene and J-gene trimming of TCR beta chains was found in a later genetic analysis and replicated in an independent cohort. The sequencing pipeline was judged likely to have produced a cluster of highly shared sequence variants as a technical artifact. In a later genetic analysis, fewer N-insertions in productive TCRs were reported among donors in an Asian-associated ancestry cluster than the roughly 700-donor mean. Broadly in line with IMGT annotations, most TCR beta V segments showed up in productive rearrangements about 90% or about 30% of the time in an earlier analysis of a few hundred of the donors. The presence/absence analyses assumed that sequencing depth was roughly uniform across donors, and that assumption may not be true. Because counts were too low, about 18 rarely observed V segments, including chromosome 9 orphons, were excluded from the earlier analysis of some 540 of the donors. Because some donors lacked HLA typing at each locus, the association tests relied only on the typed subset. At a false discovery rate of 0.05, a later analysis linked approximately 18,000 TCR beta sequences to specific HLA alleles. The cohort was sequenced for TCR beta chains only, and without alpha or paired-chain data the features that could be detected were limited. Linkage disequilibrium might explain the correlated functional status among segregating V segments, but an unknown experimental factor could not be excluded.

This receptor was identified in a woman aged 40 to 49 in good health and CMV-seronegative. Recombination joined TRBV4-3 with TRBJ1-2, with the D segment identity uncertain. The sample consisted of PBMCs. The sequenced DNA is TGCGCCAGCAGCCTCAGCGGGCAGGCCTATGGCTACACCTTC. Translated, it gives CASSLSGQAYGYTF.